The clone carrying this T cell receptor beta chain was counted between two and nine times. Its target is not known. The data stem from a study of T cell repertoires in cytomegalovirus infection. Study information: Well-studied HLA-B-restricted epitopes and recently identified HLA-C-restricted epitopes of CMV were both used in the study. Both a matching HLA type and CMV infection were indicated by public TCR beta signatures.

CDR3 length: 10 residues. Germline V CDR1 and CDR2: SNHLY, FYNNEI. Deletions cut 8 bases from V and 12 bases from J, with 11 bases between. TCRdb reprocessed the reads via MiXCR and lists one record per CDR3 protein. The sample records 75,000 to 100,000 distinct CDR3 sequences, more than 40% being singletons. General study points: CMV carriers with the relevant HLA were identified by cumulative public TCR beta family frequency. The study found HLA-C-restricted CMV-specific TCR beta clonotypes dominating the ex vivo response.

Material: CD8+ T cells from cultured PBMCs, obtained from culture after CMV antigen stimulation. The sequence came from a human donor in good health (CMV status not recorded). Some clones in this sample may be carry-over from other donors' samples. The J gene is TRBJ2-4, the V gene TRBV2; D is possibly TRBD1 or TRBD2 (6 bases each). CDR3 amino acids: CASGGQRQYF. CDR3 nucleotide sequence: TGTGCCAGCGGGGGGCAGCGTCAGTACTTC.